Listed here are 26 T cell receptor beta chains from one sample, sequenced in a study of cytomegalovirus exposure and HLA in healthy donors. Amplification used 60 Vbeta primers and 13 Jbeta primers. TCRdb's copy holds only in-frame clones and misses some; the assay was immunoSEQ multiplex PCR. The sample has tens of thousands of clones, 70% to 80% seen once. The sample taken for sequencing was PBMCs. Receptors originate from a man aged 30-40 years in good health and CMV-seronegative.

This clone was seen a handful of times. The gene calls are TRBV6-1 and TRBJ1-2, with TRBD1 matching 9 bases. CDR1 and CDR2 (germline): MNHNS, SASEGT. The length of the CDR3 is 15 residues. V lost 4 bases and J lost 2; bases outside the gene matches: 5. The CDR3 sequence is CASSGGQGINYGYTF. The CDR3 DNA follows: TGTGCCAGCAGTGGTGGACAGGGGATAAACTATGGCTACACCTTC.

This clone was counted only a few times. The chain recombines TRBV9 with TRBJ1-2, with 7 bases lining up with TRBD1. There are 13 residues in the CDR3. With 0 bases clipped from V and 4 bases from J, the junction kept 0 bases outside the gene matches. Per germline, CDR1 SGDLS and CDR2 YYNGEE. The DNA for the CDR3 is TGTGCCAGCAGCGTAGGGGACAGCTATGGCTACACCTTC. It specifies CASSVGDSYGYTF.

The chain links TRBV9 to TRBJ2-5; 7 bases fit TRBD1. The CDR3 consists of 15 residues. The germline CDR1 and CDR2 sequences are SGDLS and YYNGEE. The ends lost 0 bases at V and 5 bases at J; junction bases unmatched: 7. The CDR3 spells CASSVATGPGETQYF. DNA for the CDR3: TGTGCCAGCAGCGTAGCGACAGGGCCTGGGGAGACCCAGTACTTC.

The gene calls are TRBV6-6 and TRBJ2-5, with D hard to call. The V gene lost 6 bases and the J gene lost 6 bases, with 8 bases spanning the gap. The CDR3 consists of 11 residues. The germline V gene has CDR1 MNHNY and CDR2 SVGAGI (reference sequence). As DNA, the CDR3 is TGTGCCAGCAGCCCCACAAAGACCCAGTACTTC. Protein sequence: CASSPTKTQYF.

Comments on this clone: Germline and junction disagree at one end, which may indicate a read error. The CDR3 is CSSSLAPSGSAGELFF. The CDR3 DNA is TGTTCCAGCAGCTTAGCGCCTAGCGGGAGCGCCGGGGAGCTGTTTTTT. The J gene is TRBJ2-2, the V gene TRBV7-9, with 10 bases identical to TRBD2. The CDR3 covers 16 residues. Germline V CDR1 and CDR2: SEHNR, FQNEAQ (reference sequence).

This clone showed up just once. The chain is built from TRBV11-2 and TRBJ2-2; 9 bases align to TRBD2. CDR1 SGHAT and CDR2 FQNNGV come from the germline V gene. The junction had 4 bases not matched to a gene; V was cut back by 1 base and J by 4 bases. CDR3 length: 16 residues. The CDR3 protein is CASSLGLAVSTGELFF. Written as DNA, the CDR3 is TGTGCCAGCAGCTTAGGACTAGCGGTTAGCACCGGGGAGCTGTTTTTT.

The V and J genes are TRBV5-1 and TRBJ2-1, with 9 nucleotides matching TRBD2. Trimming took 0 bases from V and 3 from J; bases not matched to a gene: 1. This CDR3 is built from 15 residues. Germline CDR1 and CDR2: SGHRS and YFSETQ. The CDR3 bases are TGCGCCAGCAGCTTGGCAGCGGGAGGCTACAATGAGCAGTTCTTC. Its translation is CASSLAAGGYNEQFF. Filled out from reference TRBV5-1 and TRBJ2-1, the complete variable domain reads KAGVTQTPRYLIKTRGQQVTLSCSPISGHRSVSWYQQTPGQGLQFLFEYFSETQRNKGNFPGRFSGRQFSNSRSEMNVSTLELGDSALYLCASSLAAGGYNEQFFGPGTRLTVL.

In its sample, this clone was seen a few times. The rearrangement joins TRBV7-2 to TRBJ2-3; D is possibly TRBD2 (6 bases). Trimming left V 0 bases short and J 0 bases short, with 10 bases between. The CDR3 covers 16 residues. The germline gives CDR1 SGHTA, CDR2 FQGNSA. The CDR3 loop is CASSLAISGSTDTQYF. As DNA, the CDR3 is TGTGCCAGCAGCTTAGCAATCAGCGGGAGCACAGATACGCAGTATTTT.

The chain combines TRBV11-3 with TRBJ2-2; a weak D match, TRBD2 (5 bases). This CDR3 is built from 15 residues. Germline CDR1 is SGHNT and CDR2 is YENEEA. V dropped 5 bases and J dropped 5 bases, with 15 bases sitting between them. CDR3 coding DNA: TGTGCCAGCAGCCCAACTAGGTTGGGGACCGGGGAGCTGTTTTTT. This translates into CASSPTRLGTGELFF.

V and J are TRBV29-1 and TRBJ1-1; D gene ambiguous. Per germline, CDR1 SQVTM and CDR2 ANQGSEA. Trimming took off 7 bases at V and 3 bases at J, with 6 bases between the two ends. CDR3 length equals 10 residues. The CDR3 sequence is CSGAHTEAFF. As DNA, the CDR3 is TGCAGCGGCGCCCACACTGAAGCTTTCTTT. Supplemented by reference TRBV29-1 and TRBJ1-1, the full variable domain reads SAVISQKPSRDICQRGTSLTIQCQVDSQVTMMFWYRQQPGQSLTLIATANQGSEATYESGFVIDKFPISRPNLTFSTLTVSNMSPEDSSIYLCSGAHTEAFFGQGTRLTVV.

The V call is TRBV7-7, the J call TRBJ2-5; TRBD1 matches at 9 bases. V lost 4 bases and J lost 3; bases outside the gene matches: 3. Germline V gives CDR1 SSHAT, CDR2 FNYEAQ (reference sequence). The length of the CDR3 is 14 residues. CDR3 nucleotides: TGTGCCAGCAGCTCGGACAGGGGAAAAGAGACCCAGTACTTC. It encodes CASSSDRGKETQYF.

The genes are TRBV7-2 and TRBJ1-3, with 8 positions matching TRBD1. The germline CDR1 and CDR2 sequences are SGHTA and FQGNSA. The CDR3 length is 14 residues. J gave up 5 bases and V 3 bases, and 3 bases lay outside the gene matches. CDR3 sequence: CASSFGQGRNTIYF. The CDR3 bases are TGTGCCAGCAGCTTTGGACAGGGAAGAAACACCATATATTTT. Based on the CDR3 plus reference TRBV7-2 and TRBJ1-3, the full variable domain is GAGVSQSPSNKVTEKGKDVELRCDPISGHTALYWYRQSLGQGLEFLIYFQGNSAPDKSGLPSDRFSAERTGGSVSTLTIQRTQQEDSAVYLCASSFGQGRNTIYFGEGSWLTVV.

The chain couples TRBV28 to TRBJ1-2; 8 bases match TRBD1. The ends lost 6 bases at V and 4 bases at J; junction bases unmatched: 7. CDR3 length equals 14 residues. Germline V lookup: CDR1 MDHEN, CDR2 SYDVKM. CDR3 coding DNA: TGTGCCAGCAGGCTGCCGGGACAGGTCTATGGCTACACCTTC. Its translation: CASRLPGQVYGYTF.

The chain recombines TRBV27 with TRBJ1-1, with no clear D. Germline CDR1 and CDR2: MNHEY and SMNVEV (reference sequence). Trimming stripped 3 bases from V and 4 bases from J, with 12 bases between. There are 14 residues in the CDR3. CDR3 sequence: CASSLAGSGTEAFF. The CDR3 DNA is TGTGCCAGCAGTTTGGCGGGATCAGGCACTGAAGCTTTCTTT.

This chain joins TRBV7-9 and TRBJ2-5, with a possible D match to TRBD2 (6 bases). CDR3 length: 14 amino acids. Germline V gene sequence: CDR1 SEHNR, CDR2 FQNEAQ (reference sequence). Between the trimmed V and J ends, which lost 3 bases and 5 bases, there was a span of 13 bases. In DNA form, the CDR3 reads TGTGCCAGCAGCTTCGGGACTGGCATCGAGACCCAGTACTTC. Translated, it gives CASSFGTGIETQYF.

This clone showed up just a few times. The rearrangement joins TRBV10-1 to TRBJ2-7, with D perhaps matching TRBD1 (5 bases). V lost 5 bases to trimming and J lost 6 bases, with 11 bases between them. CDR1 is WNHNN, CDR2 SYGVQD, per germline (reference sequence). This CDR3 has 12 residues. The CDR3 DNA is TGCGCCAGCAGTCTCACAGGTCTCGAGCAGTACTTC. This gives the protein CASSLTGLEQYF.

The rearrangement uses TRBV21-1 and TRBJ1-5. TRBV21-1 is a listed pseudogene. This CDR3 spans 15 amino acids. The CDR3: CASSKGAGGNQPQHF. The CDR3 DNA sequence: TGTGCCAGCAGCAAAGGGGCGGGAGGCAATCAGCCCCAGCATTTT.

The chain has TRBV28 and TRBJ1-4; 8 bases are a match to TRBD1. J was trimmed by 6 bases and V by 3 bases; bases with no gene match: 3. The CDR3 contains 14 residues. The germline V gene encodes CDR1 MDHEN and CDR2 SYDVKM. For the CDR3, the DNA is TGTGCCAGCAGTTTGGACAGGGAGGATGAAAAACTGTTTTTT. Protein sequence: CASSLDREDEKLFF.

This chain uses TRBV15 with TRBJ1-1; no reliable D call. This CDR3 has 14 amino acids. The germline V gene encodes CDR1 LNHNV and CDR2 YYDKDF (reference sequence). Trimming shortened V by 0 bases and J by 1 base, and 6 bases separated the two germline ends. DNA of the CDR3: TGTGCCACCAGCAGAGACGGCGGGAACACTGAAGCTTTCTTT. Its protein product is CATSRDGGNTEAFF.

CDR3 region: CATSRDGTVNQPQHF. The DNA of the CDR3 is TGTGCCACCAGCAGAGATGGGACAGTCAATCAGCCCCAGCATTTT. The chain is built from TRBV15 and TRBJ1-5; TRBD1 agrees at 7 bases. J gave up 3 bases and V 0 bases, and 2 bases lay outside the gene matches. This CDR3 is built from 15 residues. Per the germline V gene, CDR1 is LNHNV and CDR2 is YYDKDF (reference sequence).

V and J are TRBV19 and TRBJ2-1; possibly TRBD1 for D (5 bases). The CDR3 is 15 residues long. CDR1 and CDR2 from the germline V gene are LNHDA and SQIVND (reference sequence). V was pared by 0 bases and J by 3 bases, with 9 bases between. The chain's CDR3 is CASSIDPTDYNEQFF. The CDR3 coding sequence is TGTGCCAGTAGTATAGACCCGACAGACTACAATGAGCAGTTCTTC.

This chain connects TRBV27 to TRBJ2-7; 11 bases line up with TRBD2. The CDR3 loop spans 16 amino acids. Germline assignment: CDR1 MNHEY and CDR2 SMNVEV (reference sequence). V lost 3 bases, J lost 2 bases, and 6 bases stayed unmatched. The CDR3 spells CASSLETSGRPYEQYF. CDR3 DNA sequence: TGTGCCAGCAGTTTGGAAACTAGCGGGAGACCCTACGAGCAGTACTTC.

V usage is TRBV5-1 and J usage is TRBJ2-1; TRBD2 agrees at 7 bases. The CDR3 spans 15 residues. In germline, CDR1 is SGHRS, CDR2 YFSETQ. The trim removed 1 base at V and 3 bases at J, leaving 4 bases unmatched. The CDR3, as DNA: TGCGCCAGCAGCTTGCCCAGCGGGGACTACAATGAGCAGTTCTTC. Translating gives CASSLPSGDYNEQFF.

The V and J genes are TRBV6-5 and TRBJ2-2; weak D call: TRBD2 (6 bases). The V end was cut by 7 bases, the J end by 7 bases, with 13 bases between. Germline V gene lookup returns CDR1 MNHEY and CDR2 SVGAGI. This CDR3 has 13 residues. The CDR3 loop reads CASTRLVGGELFF. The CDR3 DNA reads TGTGCCAGCACACGACTAGTTGGCGGGGAGCTGTTTTTT.

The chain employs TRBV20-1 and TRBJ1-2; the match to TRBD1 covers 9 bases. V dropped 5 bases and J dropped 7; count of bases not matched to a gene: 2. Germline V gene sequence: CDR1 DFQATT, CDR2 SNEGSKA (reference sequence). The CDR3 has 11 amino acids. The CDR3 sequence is CSALTGGGYTF. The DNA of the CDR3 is TGCAGTGCTCTGACAGGGGGTGGCTACACCTTC.

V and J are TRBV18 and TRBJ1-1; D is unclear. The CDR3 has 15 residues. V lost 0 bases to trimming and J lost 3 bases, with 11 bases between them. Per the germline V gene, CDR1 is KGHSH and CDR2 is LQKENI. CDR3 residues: CASSPPGKSDTEAFF. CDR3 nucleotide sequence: TGTGCCAGCTCACCACCGGGTAAAAGCGACACTGAAGCTTTCTTT.